The 27 T cell receptor beta chains reported below all come from one sample, sequenced in a study of cytomegalovirus exposure and HLA in healthy donors. Using immunoSEQ multiplex PCR, the repertoire was profiled, and TCRdb retains in-frame clones only, with some absent. The sample contains 150,000 to 200,000 clones, roughly 86% of which appear only once. Sequencing input: PBMCs. The receptor source for this set is a man aged 25-45 years in good health and CMV-seropositive.

The gene calls are TRBV7-6 and TRBJ1-1; TRBD1 might be the D (6 bases). V was cut by 5 bases and J by 8 bases, with 18 bases left in between. Germline loops: CDR1 SGHVS, CDR2 FNYEAQ. The CDR3 runs to 14 residues. In DNA, the CDR3 is TGTGCCAGCAGCGATCACACAGGGAAAGGGGAAGCTTTCTTT. Translated, it gives CASSDHTGKGEAFF. The complete variable domain, with remaining parts taken from reference TRBV7-6 and TRBJ1-1, reads GAGVSQSPRYKVTKRGQDVALRCDPISGHVSLYWYRQALGQGPEFLTYFNYEAQQDKSGLPNDRFSAERPEGSISTLTIQRTEQRDSAMYRCASSDHTGKGEAFFGQGTRLTVV.

The V call is TRBV4-3, the J call TRBJ2-2, with 7 bases aligning to TRBD1. The CDR3 spans 15 residues. V lost 1 base and J lost 1; bases outside the gene matches: 0. Germline CDR1 LGHNA, CDR2 YSLEER. The CDR3 DNA is TGCGCCAGCAGCCAAGGACAGGGGAACACCGGGGAGCTGTTTTTT. This encodes CASSQGQGNTGELFF.

J is TRBJ2-7 and V is TRBV11-2; no definite D call. Trimming took off 0 bases at V and 5 bases at J, with 11 bases between the two ends. This CDR3 comprises 14 residues. CDR1 and CDR2 from the germline V gene are SGHAT and FQNNGV. CDR3 DNA sequence: TGTGCCAGCAGCTTAGACAGGTCTACCCACGAGCAGTACTTC. It codes for CASSLDRSTHEQYF. Drawing the rest from reference TRBV11-2 and TRBJ2-7, the complete variable domain is EAGVAQSPRYKIIEKRQSVAFWCNPISGHATLYWYQQILGQGPKLLIQFQNNGVVDDSQLPKDRFSAERLKGVDSTLKIQPAKLEDSAVYLCASSLDRSTHEQYFGPGTRLTVT.

In its sample, this clone was seen a few times. V and J are TRBV30 and TRBJ1-2; no firm D call. This CDR3 is 11 amino acids long. The V gene's germline CDR1 is GTSNPN and CDR2 SVGIG (reference sequence). Between the trimmed V and J ends, which lost 2 bases and 4 bases, there was a span of 5 bases. The CDR3 reads CAWSLRYGYTF. The CDR3 nucleotides are TGTGCCTGGAGTCTCCGCTATGGCTACACCTTC.

CDR3 region: CASSSRRGSYNEQFF. The CDR3 nucleotides are TGTGCCAGCAGCTCTCGGCGGGGCTCCTACAATGAGCAGTTCTTC. The chain combines TRBV7-6 with TRBJ2-1; perhaps TRBD2 as D (6 bases). The V and J ends lost 4 bases and 0 bases respectively, with 10 bases between them. CDR1 and CDR2 (germline): SGHVS, FNYEAQ. This CDR3 is 15 amino acids long. Looking up the rest from reference TRBV7-6 and TRBJ2-1 gives the full variable domain: GAGVSQSPRYKVTKRGQDVALRCDPISGHVSLYWYRQALGQGPEFLTYFNYEAQQDKSGLPNDRFSAERPEGSISTLTIQRTEQRDSAMYRCASSSRRGSYNEQFFGPGTRLTVL.

The gene calls are TRBV6-5 and TRBJ2-7; no definite D call. Trimming took 4 bases from V and 0 from J, leaving 10 bases between them. Germline assignment: CDR1 MNHEY and CDR2 SVGAGI. The CDR3 is 14 residues long. CDR3 DNA: TGTGCCAGCAGTTTCTCCGGGCCCTCCTACGAGCAGTACTTC. Residues: CASSFSGPSYEQYF.

This chain uses TRBV19 with TRBJ1-1, with 9 positions matching TRBD1. The CDR3 covers 15 residues. J was trimmed by 2 bases and V by 6 bases; bases with no gene match: 7. Germline V gene lookup returns CDR1 LNHDA and CDR2 SQIVND (reference sequence). The CDR3 protein is CASSLGTGLNTEAFF. CDR3 nucleotide sequence: TGTGCCAGTAGCCTCGGGACAGGGCTAAACACTGAAGCTTTCTTT.

Worth noting for this clone: The junction differs from germline at one of its ends, possibly a read error. The V gene is TRBV7-9, the J gene TRBJ1-3; D not certain. The CDR3 is 12 residues long. Germline V lookup: CDR1 SEHNR, CDR2 FQNEAQ (reference sequence). In nucleotides, the CDR3 is TGTGCCACCCAGAGCCCTGGGAACACCATATATTTT. Encoded protein: CATQSPGNTIYF.

This chain connects TRBV5-4 to TRBJ2-7; possibly TRBD1 for D (5 bases). Per germline, CDR1 SGHNT and CDR2 YYREEE (reference sequence). V was trimmed by 4 bases and J by 2 bases, leaving 13 bases between them. CDR3 size: 14 residues. CDR3 loop: CASSIPAGPYEQYF. The CDR3 bases are TGTGCCAGCAGCATTCCGGCAGGGCCCTACGAGCAGTACTTC.

The V call is TRBV27, the J call TRBJ1-6; TRBD1 matches 7 bases. Unmatched junction bases numbered 0, after V lost 4 bases and J lost 3 bases. The CDR3 has 14 amino acids. Germline CDR1 is MNHEY and CDR2 is SMNVEV (reference sequence). The CDR3 here is CASSYRGYNSPLHF. The CDR3, as DNA: TGTGCCAGCAGTTACAGGGGCTATAATTCACCCCTCCACTTT.

The chain employs TRBV5-8 and TRBJ1-2; weak D call: TRBD1 (5 bases). This CDR3 spans 14 amino acids. V lost 0 bases to trimming and J lost 5 bases, with 11 bases between them. Germline V gene data show CDR1 as SGHTS and CDR2 as YDEGEE. The CDR3 spells CASSLGRARYGYTF. As DNA, the CDR3 is TGTGCCAGCAGCTTGGGCAGGGCGCGGTATGGCTACACCTTC.

The chain links TRBV28 to TRBJ2-7; D not certain. Germline CDR1 reads MDHEN; CDR2 reads SYDVKM. The CDR3 has 16 amino acids. Trimming took 5 bases from V and 5 from J, leaving 22 bases between them. In DNA form, the CDR3 reads TGTGCCAGCAGTCTCCTTGTAGGACGGTCAGGCCACGAGCAGTACTTC. Its protein product is CASSLLVGRSGHEQYF.

V is TRBV7-3 and J is TRBJ2-1, with 12 nucleotides matching TRBD2. CDR3 length equals 18 residues. V gave up 3 bases and J gave up 4 bases; unmatched junction bases: 10. Per germline, CDR1 SGHTA and CDR2 FQGTGA. The chain's CDR3 is CASSFIGTGTSGYNEQFF. The CDR3 DNA reads as TGTGCCAGCAGCTTCATCGGAACCGGGACTAGCGGGTACAATGAGCAGTTCTTC.

The rearrangement uses TRBV6-1 and TRBJ2-7; D is unclear. CDR1 MNHNS and CDR2 SASEGT come from the germline V gene. The CDR3 has 11 amino acids. V gave up 2 bases and J gave up 7 bases, with 6 bases separating them. The CDR3 region is CASSESVEQYF. In DNA, the CDR3 is TGTGCCAGCAGTGAATCGGTGGAGCAGTACTTC.

The chain recombines TRBV7-2 with TRBJ1-4; maybe TRBD1 (5 bases). Germline lookup yields CDR1 SGHTA and CDR2 FQGNSA. This CDR3 has 13 residues. The ends were cut back, 5 bases at V and 8 bases at J, with 12 bases in the middle. CDR3 loop: CASSRGAEEKLFF. The CDR3, as DNA: TGTGCCAGCAGCCGTGGGGCCGAAGAAAAACTGTTTTTT.

CDR3 coding DNA: TGCAGCGTGGCGGACAGGGGGAGTTCCTACGAGCAGTACTTC. This translates into CSVADRGSSYEQYF. V and J are TRBV29-1 and TRBJ2-7; 10 positions match TRBD1. In germline, CDR1 is SQVTM, CDR2 ANQGSEA. There are 14 residues in the CDR3. With 6 bases clipped from V and 1 base from J, the junction kept 6 bases outside the gene matches.

The V call is TRBV11-3, the J call TRBJ1-1, with D possibly TRBD1 on 6 matching bases. CDR1 SGHNT and CDR2 YENEEA come from the germline V gene. V was shortened by 1 base and J by 3 bases, with 9 bases between the two germline ends. The CDR3 length is 14 residues. CDR3 protein: CASSLGGGDTEAFF. In DNA, the CDR3 is TGTGCCAGCAGCTTAGGAGGGGGGGACACTGAAGCTTTCTTT. The full variable domain, its missing parts supplied by reference TRBV11-3 and TRBJ1-1, is EAGVVQSPRYKIIEKKQPVAFWCNPISGHNTLYWYLQNLGQGPELLIRYENEEAVDDSQLPKDRFSAERLKGVDSTLKIQPAELGDSAVYLCASSLGGGDTEAFFGQGTRLTVV.

The V call is TRBV2, the J call TRBJ2-4; D not certain. This CDR3 has 15 amino acids. Trimming shortened V by 0 bases and J by 10 bases, and 16 bases separated the two germline ends. CDR1 and CDR2 from the germline V gene are SNHLY and FYNNEI. As DNA, the CDR3 is TGTGCCAGCAGTGAAGCAGAGCTTCCCTTGGGGATTCAGTACTTC. Amino acids: CASSEAELPLGIQYF.

V usage is TRBV2 and J usage is TRBJ1-1; no definite D call. The CDR3 extends over 14 amino acids. Trimming shortened V by 1 base and J by 1 base, and 7 bases separated the two germline ends. CDR1 and CDR2 from the germline V gene are SNHLY and FYNNEI. CDR3 nucleotides: TGTGCCAGCAGTGAAGTGCTACAGAACACTGAAGCTTTCTTT. Translating gives CASSEVLQNTEAFF.

V usage is TRBV4-3 and J usage is TRBJ1-1, with 10 bases aligning to TRBD1. Germline loops: CDR1 LGHNA, CDR2 YSLEER. V lost 0 bases, J lost 5 bases, and 3 bases stayed unmatched. The CDR3 sequence is 15 residues long. CDR3 sequence reads: CASSQDPGQGTEAFF. The CDR3 DNA reads TGCGCCAGCAGCCAAGACCCGGGACAGGGGACTGAAGCTTTCTTT.

The rearrangement links TRBV7-9 to TRBJ2-7; tentative D call: TRBD1 (6 bases). Between the trimmed V and J ends, which lost 0 bases and 3 bases, there was a span of 15 bases. Germline values: CDR1 SEHNR, CDR2 FQNEAQ (reference sequence). The CDR3 runs to 16 residues. CDR3 in amino acids: CASSLASPGRGYEQYF. CDR3 DNA sequence: TGTGCCAGCAGCTTAGCATCACCCGGCAGGGGCTACGAGCAGTACTTC.

Note on this clone: A junction end diverges from the germline sequence, so it may reflect a read error. This chain uses TRBV15 with TRBJ2-7, with D tentatively TRBD2 (6 bases). Per germline, CDR1 LNHNV and CDR2 YYDKDF (reference sequence). This CDR3 has 13 residues. The CDR3 DNA reads as TGTGCCACCAGCAGAGAGGACTATCTCCCCCCGGACTTC. This sequence encodes CATSREDYLPPDF.

The chain has TRBV2 and TRBJ2-7; 7 nucleotides line up with TRBD2. The V gene end was trimmed by 8 bases and the J gene end by 5 bases; junction bases not matched to a gene: 12. Germline V gives CDR1 SNHLY, CDR2 FYNNEI. The CDR3 runs to 14 residues. The CDR3 nucleotides are TGTGCCAGCGGAGGGAGGGCCGGCTCTGACGAGCAGTACTTC. Translating gives CASGGRAGSDEQYF. Supplemented by reference TRBV2 and TRBJ2-7, the full variable domain reads EPEVTQTPSHQVTQMGQEVILRCVPISNHLYFYWYRQILGQKVEFLVSFYNNEISEKSEIFDDQFSVERPDGSNFTLKIRSTKLEDSAMYFCASGGRAGSDEQYFGPGTRLTVT.

This clone was detected only once. The V and J genes are TRBV7-2 and TRBJ2-1, with a weak D call TRBD1 (6 bases). Germline V gene sequence: CDR1 SGHTA, CDR2 FQGNSA. Between the trimmed V and J ends, which lost 4 bases and 0 bases, there was a span of 10 bases. The CDR3 has 15 amino acids. The CDR3 bases are TGTGCCAGCAGCTGGGACACGAGCTCCTACAATGAGCAGTTCTTC. Translated, it gives CASSWDTSSYNEQFF.

The J gene is TRBJ1-2, the V gene TRBV4-1, with 11 bases identical to TRBD1. The length of the CDR3 is 13 residues. V was clipped by 3 bases and J by 8 bases; unmatched bases: 2. Germline-derived CDR1 and CDR2 are MGHRA and YSYEKL. The CDR3 DNA reads as TGCGCCAGCAGCCAGGACAGGGGGCACGGCTACACCTTC. Encoded protein: CASSQDRGHGYTF.

The chain recombines TRBV9 with TRBJ2-2; no reliable D call. This CDR3 is 15 amino acids long. Between the trimmed V and J ends, which lost 5 bases and 4 bases, there was a span of 15 bases. Germline CDR1 is SGDLS and CDR2 is YYNGEE. The CDR3 bases are TGTGCCAGCAGTGACCTATCCACCTCCACCGGGGAGCTGTTTTTT. Amino acid sequence: CASSDLSTSTGELFF.

V and J are TRBV14 and TRBJ2-1, with unresolved D. The length of the CDR3 is 12 residues. Per germline, CDR1 SGHDN and CDR2 FVKESK. V gave up 4 bases and J gave up 3 bases, with 4 bases separating them. CDR3 nucleotide sequence: TGTGCCAGCAGCCCGAACTACAATGAGCAGTTCTTC. Its protein is CASSPNYNEQFF.